The 7 T cell receptor beta chains below all came from one sample that was sequenced in a study of CD8+CD57+ T cells in acquired aplastic anemia. An expansion of CD8+CD57+ cells by flow cytometry had been shown in patients chosen for sequencing. Genomic DNA served as template for TCR beta VDJ and CDR3 profiling. TCRdb passed the reads through MiXCR, listing each CDR3 protein once. The sample lists around 80,000 distinct CDR3 sequences, roughly two thirds occurring once. Material: sorted CD4+, CD8+, or CD8+CD57+ T cells (not recorded which) from PBMCs. The receptors originated from a human donor with aplastic anemia.

The rearrangement uses TRBV19 and TRBJ1-5; D might be TRBD1 (5 bases). The germline V gene encodes CDR1 LNHDA and CDR2 SQIVND (reference sequence). The CDR3 runs 14 residues. V was trimmed by 3 bases and J by 4 bases, leaving 10 bases between them. The CDR3 spells CASSIGQGNQPQHF. CDR3 sequence (DNA): TGTGCCAGTAGTATCGGCCAGGGAAATCAGCCCCAGCATTTT.

The chain uses TRBV19 and TRBJ1-1; TRBD1 is a possible D gene (6 bases). Germline V gene data show CDR1 as LNHDA and CDR2 as SQIVND (reference sequence). This CDR3 region has 12 residues. Trimming left V 9 bases short and J 11 bases short, with 19 bases between. The CDR3 region is CASANTGFHAFF. CDR3 nucleotides: TGTGCCAGCGCCAATACAGGGTTTCATGCTTTCTTT.

This rearrangement joins TRBV20-1 to TRBJ2-5; D perhaps matches TRBD2 (6 bases). This CDR3 contains 13 residues. Trimming left V 6 bases short and J 2 bases short, with 13 bases between. Germline CDR1 DFQATT, CDR2 SNEGSKA (reference sequence). CDR3 region: CSANGGPQETQYF. The CDR3 bases are TGCAGTGCGAACGGGGGACCTCAAGAGACCCAGTACTTC.

V and J are TRBV2 and TRBJ1-1; D remains unclear. The V end was cut by 6 bases, the J end by 7 bases, with 9 bases between. The CDR3 extends over 11 amino acids. Germline CDR1 reads SNHLY; CDR2 reads FYNNEI. This CDR3 is CASSGNSEAFF. CDR3 nucleotide sequence: TGTGCCAGCAGCGGCAATAGTGAAGCTTTCTTT.

This clonotype was counted a few times. The V call is TRBV29-1, the J call TRBJ2-5; D possibly matches TRBD1 or TRBD2 (5 bases each). V was cut by 7 bases and J by 4 bases, with 13 bases left in between. Germline assignment: CDR1 SQVTM and CDR2 ANQGSEA. CDR3 length: 12 amino acids. The DNA for the CDR3 is TGCAGCGAAAGGGGAGACCTAGAGACCCAGTACTTC. Protein product: CSERGDLETQYF.

This clonotype was recorded only once. The chain combines TRBV29-1 with TRBJ2-1, with 7 bases aligning to TRBD1. The CDR3 is made up of 14 amino acids. V lost 6 bases, J lost 4 bases, and 9 bases stayed unmatched. Germline V lookup: CDR1 SQVTM, CDR2 ANQGSEA. The CDR3 loop is CSVLSRGQYNEQFF. As DNA, the CDR3 is TGCAGCGTCTTATCCAGGGGACAGTACAATGAGCAGTTCTTC.

The genes are TRBV5-6 and TRBJ2-7, with no clear D. V lost 0 bases, J lost 3 bases, and 7 bases lay in between. This CDR3 is 13 amino acids long. Germline-derived CDR1 and CDR2 are SGHDT and YYEEEE. The CDR3 coding sequence is TGTGCCAGCAGCTTGGAAGTCAACTACGAGCAGTACTTC. Its protein is CASSLEVNYEQYF.